The T cell receptor beta chain under discussion was sequenced for a study of OX40 agonist ivuxolimab in advanced cancers. Regarding the study in general: Ivuxolimab, which targeted the costimulatory receptor OX40 (CD134), was an agonistic, fully human IgG2 monoclonal antibody. Intravenous ivuxolimab was administered to patients every 2 weeks at six dose levels: 0.01, 0.1, 0.3, 1.5, 3 and 10 mg/kg. Among the roughly 50 dose-escalation patients, about 19 had hepatocellular carcinoma, about 15 melanoma, 9 renal cell carcinoma and 9 head and neck cancer. In the dose-escalation cohort, more than 75% of patients were male, and the mean age was about 55 years, with a range of about 23 to 85. Patients were allowed to have had prior anti-PD-1, anti-PD-L1 or anti-CTLA-4 therapy, and 40% of the dose-escalation patients had been treated with checkpoint inhibitors. Partial responses were achieved by three dose-escalation patients, of whom one had hepatocellular carcinoma and two had cutaneous melanoma. Peripheral TCRbeta sequencing aimed to test whether ivuxolimab altered TCR sequence diversity and caused clonal T-cell expansion. The paper covers the monotherapy dose-escalation part of the phase I ivuxolimab trial, which included N = 52 patients.

Patients with a history of autoimmune disease or receiving systemic immunosuppression were excluded from the trial. Peripheral blood for TCR sequencing was collected from all dose cohorts at baseline, on cycle 4 day 1, and on cycle 7 day 1. Samples were obtained from an open-label, multicenter, first-in-human phase I dose-escalation trial of ivuxolimab. Adults with locally advanced or metastatic melanoma, renal cell, hepatocellular, or head and neck squamous cell carcinoma were enrolled in the trial. CD4+ and CD8+ T cells were sorted separately from peripheral blood before TCR sequencing. For sequencing of the TCRbeta CDR3 region, genomic DNA was extracted from the sorted cells. TCRbeta CDR3 regions were sequenced using the immunoSEQ Assay. As stored in TCRdb, this immuneACCESS dataset retains in-frame rearrangements with V and J assigned. A fraction of the clones does not appear; measured against another copy, unresolved V genes explain less than half of the discrepancy, and the remainder lacks a known reason. Within this sample are around 53,000 clones, with more than 70% of them counted one time only. In total, the top ten clones hold over 0.5% of the sample.

The CDR3, cysteine through phenylalanine, is 14 amino acids long. The sequence is cut down to CDR3 DNA, 42 bases in frame from base 1. Trimmed from V: 1 base; trimmed from J: 8 bases; junction bases lacking a gene match: 5. Sequences SGHTS (CDR1) and YDEGEE (CDR2) are obtained from the germline V gene. About this clone: It has no known antigen specificity. The sample holds no much larger clone one base away, and base qualities are not on file.

What the study reported, not specific to this receptor: On average, CD8+ T cells showed more expanded clones than CD4+ T cells after ivuxolimab. Which antigens the clonally expanded peripheral T cells were specific for was not determined. At doses from 0.1 to 3.0 mg/kg, clonal expansion was seen in both CD4+ and CD8+ blood T cells between baseline and week 6. Low levels of normalized T-cell clonal expansion were also shown by some nonresponding patients. In partial responders in the 0.1-3.0 mg/kg groups, normalized peripheral clonal expansion was found to be among the lowest, especially among CD8+ T cells.

Sequenced material: CD4+ or CD8+ T cells sorted from blood, taken in a trial of the OX40 agonist ivuxolimab. The origin of this receptor is an adult with an advanced solid tumor such as melanoma, head and neck, liver or kidney cancer. The V gene is TRBV5-8 and the J gene is TRBJ1-4, with 7 bases in between that match TRBD1. Here the CDR3 is given as CASSLWTGNEKLFF. Here is the DNA: TGTGCCAGCAGCTTGTGGACAGGCAACGAAAAACTGTTTTTT.